Listed below are T cell receptor beta chains from one sample, sequenced in a study of cytomegalovirus exposure and HLA in healthy donors. Some clones are missing from TCRdb's copy, which holds only in-frame ones; the method was immunoSEQ multiplex PCR. The repertoire holds about 140,000 clones, with almost 90% as singletons. Sequences were obtained from PBMCs. The source of these receptors is a young woman in good health and CMV-seropositive. Both conserved end residues are part of each CDR3. A D gene is named only where the DNA matches it firmly. Clone size is given for some rows only: seen once, a few or many times, or a class if the clone is expanded.

CDR3 length: 14
J gene: TRBJ2-1
clone size: NA
D gene: TRBD1
V gene: TRBV2
CDR3 DNA: TGTGCCAGCAGTGTTTGGCAGGGGGACAATGAGCAGTTCTTC
CDR3 protein: CASSVWQGDNEQFF

CDR3 length: 17
J gene: TRBJ2-1
clone size: NA
D gene: TRBD2
V gene: TRBV28
CDR3 DNA: TGTGCCAGCAGTTTATTCCAGCGGGAGGGCCCCTACAATGAGCAGTTCTTC
CDR3 protein: CASSLFQREGPYNEQFF

CDR3 length: 16
J gene: TRBJ1-3
clone size: once
D gene: NA
V gene: TRBV2
CDR3 DNA: TGTGCCAGCAAGGACAGTACCCTTAGCTCTGGAAACACCATATATTTT
CDR3 protein: CASKDSTLSSGNTIYF

CDR3 length: 12
J gene: TRBJ1-2
clone size: NA
D gene: TRBD1
V gene: TRBV6-1
CDR3 DNA: TGTGCCATAGCGAACAGGGGTTATGGCTACACCTTC
CDR3 protein: CAIANRGYGYTF

CDR3 length: 14
J gene: TRBJ2-7
clone size: NA
D gene: NA
V gene: TRBV30
CDR3 DNA: TGTGCCTGGGGGCACGGGGGGCTCTCCTACGAGCAGTACTTC
CDR3 protein: CAWGHGGLSYEQYF

CDR3 length: 14
J gene: TRBJ2-1
clone size: NA
D gene: NA
V gene: TRBV18
CDR3 DNA: TGTGCCAGCTCACCGGACTCTTATAGCTATGAGCAGTTCTTC
CDR3 protein: CASSPDSYSYEQFF

CDR3 length: 13
J gene: TRBJ1-1
clone size: NA
D gene: TRBD1
V gene: TRBV5-1
CDR3 DNA: TGCGCCGTAAGACAGGGGCCGAACACTGAAGCTTTCTTT
CDR3 protein: CAVRQGPNTEAFF

CDR3 length: 16
J gene: TRBJ2-1
clone size: NA
D gene: TRBD2
V gene: TRBV6-5
CDR3 DNA: TGTGCCAGCAGGTACTCAAGGCGGGGGGGCCTGCATGAGCAGTTCTTC
CDR3 protein: CASRYSRRGGLHEQFF

CDR3 length: 15
J gene: TRBJ2-5
clone size: NA
D gene: NA
V gene: TRBV2
CDR3 DNA: TGTGCCAGCAGTGAAGACAGAACCTACTCGGAGACCCAGTACTTC
CDR3 protein: CASSEDRTYSETQYF

CDR3 length: 12
J gene: TRBJ1-1
clone size: once
D gene: TRBD1
V gene: TRBV6-5
CDR3 DNA: TGTGCCAGTGGGAACAGGGGCTCTGAAGCTTTCTTT
CDR3 protein: CASGNRGSEAFF

CDR3 length: 14
J gene: TRBJ2-3
clone size: NA
D gene: TRBD2
V gene: TRBV30
CDR3 DNA: TGTGCCTGGGGGACTAGCGGACTCACAGATACGCAGTATTTT
CDR3 protein: CAWGTSGLTDTQYF

CDR3 length: 10
J gene: TRBJ2-7
clone size: NA
D gene: NA
V gene: TRBV6-1
CDR3 DNA: TGTGCCGTACGGGCCTACGAGCAGTACTTC
CDR3 protein: CAVRAYEQYF

CDR3 length: 19
J gene: TRBJ2-5
clone size: NA
D gene: TRBD2
V gene: TRBV28
CDR3 DNA: TGTGCCAGCAGTTTAAGTCGACTACTAGCGGGTCTGTACCAAGAGACCCAGTACTTC
CDR3 protein: CASSLSRLLAGLYQETQYF

CDR3 length: 14
J gene: TRBJ1-2
clone size: NA
D gene: TRBD1
V gene: TRBV5-1
CDR3 DNA: TGCGCCAGCAGCTTCCAGGCAGGGGGTGATGGCTACACCTTC
CDR3 protein: CASSFQAGGDGYTF

CDR3 length: 15
J gene: TRBJ1-1
clone size: few
D gene: TRBD1
V gene: TRBV10-2
CDR3 DNA: TGCGCCAGCAGTGATCCGGCAGGGGGTATCACTGAAGCTTTCTTT
CDR3 protein: CASSDPAGGITEAFF

CDR3 length: 15
J gene: TRBJ1-1
clone size: NA
D gene: NA
V gene: TRBV5-4
CDR3 DNA: TGTGCCAGCAGCACAGGGAAACAGGGAGGGACTGAAGCTTTCTTT
CDR3 protein: CASSTGKQGGTEAFF

CDR3 length: 16
J gene: TRBJ1-6
clone size: NA
D gene: TRBD1
V gene: TRBV9
CDR3 DNA: TGTGCCAGCAGTTCCGGCCCGACAGGGAATAATTCACCCCTCCACTTT
CDR3 protein: CASSSGPTGNNSPLHF

CDR3 length: 17
J gene: TRBJ1-6
clone size: NA
D gene: TRBD1
V gene: TRBV5-1
CDR3 DNA: TGCGCCAGCAGCTTGGGCTCAGGGACAGGGGGTAATTCACCCCTCCACTTT
CDR3 protein: CASSLGSGTGGNSPLHF

CDR3 length: 13
J gene: TRBJ2-1
clone size: NA
D gene: NA
V gene: TRBV5-1
CDR3 DNA: TGCGCCAGCAGCCCGGACAGATACAATGAGCAGTTCTTC
CDR3 protein: CASSPDRYNEQFF

CDR3 length: 15
J gene: TRBJ1-2
clone size: NA
D gene: NA
V gene: TRBV6-5
CDR3 DNA: TGTGCCAGCAGTTATGAGGGAGGCGGGTTTTATGGCTACACCTTC
CDR3 protein: CASSYEGGGFYGYTF

CDR3 length: 16
J gene: TRBJ2-5
clone size: NA
D gene: NA
V gene: TRBV10-1
CDR3 DNA: TGCGCCAGCAGTCTCAGAACTCCTAGAATTCGAGAGACCCAGTACTTC
CDR3 protein: CASSLRTPRIRETQYF

CDR3 length: 16
J gene: TRBJ2-1
clone size: NA
D gene: TRBD2
V gene: TRBV11-2
CDR3 DNA: TGTGCCAGCAGCTTTAGCGGGATTGATTCCTACAATGAGCAGTTCTTC
CDR3 protein: CASSFSGIDSYNEQFF

CDR3 length: 16
J gene: TRBJ2-1
clone size: NA
D gene: NA
V gene: TRBV2
CDR3 DNA: TGTGCCAGCAGTGAGATGGGCACAGGAGTTTACAATGAGCAGTTCTTC
CDR3 protein: CASSEMGTGVYNEQFF

CDR3 length: 15
J gene: TRBJ2-1
clone size: once
D gene: NA
V gene: TRBV4-1
CDR3 DNA: TGCGCCAGCAGCCACCAGACGACTAGCTACAATGAGCAGTTCTTC
CDR3 protein: CASSHQTTSYNEQFF

CDR3 length: 14
J gene: TRBJ1-2
clone size: NA
D gene: NA
V gene: TRBV28
CDR3 DNA: TGTGCCAGCACGTTCTTAGGGGATAACTATGGCTACACCTTC
CDR3 protein: CASTFLGDNYGYTF

CDR3 length: 12
J gene: TRBJ2-3
clone size: NA
D gene: TRBD1
V gene: TRBV29-1
CDR3 DNA: TGCAGCGCGAGGGGGCGCACAGATACGCAGTATTTT
CDR3 protein: CSARGRTDTQYF

CDR3 length: 17
J gene: TRBJ1-3
clone size: NA
D gene: TRBD1
V gene: TRBV4-3
CDR3 DNA: TGCGCCAGCAGCCAGCAAACCGGGACAGGGTATGGAAACACCATATATTTT
CDR3 protein: CASSQQTGTGYGNTIYF

CDR3 length: 16
J gene: TRBJ1-4
clone size: once
D gene: NA
V gene: TRBV28
CDR3 DNA: TGTGCCAGCAGTGTCTTATCAGGCGGGACTAATGAAAAACTGTTTTTT
CDR3 protein: CASSVLSGGTNEKLFF

CDR3 length: 14
J gene: TRBJ1-2
clone size: few
D gene: TRBD1
V gene: TRBV9
CDR3 DNA: TGTGCCAGCAGCCTACGGACAGGGATGCGTGGCTACACCTTC
CDR3 protein: CASSLRTGMRGYTF

CDR3 length: 15
J gene: TRBJ1-1
clone size: NA
D gene: NA
V gene: TRBV21-1
CDR3 DNA: TGTGCCAGCAGCACCCCGGACAGGGAAAACACTGAAGCTTTCTTT
CDR3 protein: CASSTPDRENTEAFF

CDR3 length: 14
J gene: TRBJ2-7
clone size: few
D gene: TRBD1
V gene: TRBV28
CDR3 DNA: TGTGCCAGCAGTCGCCGCCGGACAGGCTACGAGCAGTACTTC
CDR3 protein: CASSRRRTGYEQYF

CDR3 length: 15
J gene: TRBJ1-5
clone size: once
D gene: NA
V gene: TRBV2
CDR3 DNA: TGTGCCAGCAGTGAACTAGGGGTTAGCAATCAGCCCCAGCATTTT
CDR3 protein: CASSELGVSNQPQHF

CDR3 length: 13
J gene: TRBJ1-2
clone size: NA
D gene: NA
V gene: TRBV5-6
CDR3 DNA: TGTGCCAGCAGCTTGGCAGGGGCCGGGGGCTACACCTTC
CDR3 protein: CASSLAGAGGYTF

CDR3 length: 14
J gene: TRBJ1-1
clone size: NA
D gene: TRBD1
V gene: TRBV4-2
CDR3 DNA: TGTGCCAGCAGCCAAGGAACAGGGGACGGTGAAGCTTTCTTT
CDR3 protein: CASSQGTGDGEAFF

CDR3 length: 16
J gene: TRBJ2-3
clone size: NA
D gene: NA
V gene: TRBV27
CDR3 DNA: TGTGCCAGCAGTTTAGTGCGGTCTAGTCGCCCAGATACGCAGTATTTT
CDR3 protein: CASSLVRSSRPDTQYF

CDR3 length: 17
J gene: TRBJ2-7
clone size: NA
D gene: NA
V gene: TRBV6-1
CDR3 DNA: TGTGCCAGCAGTGAAGCCCCATGGGCAGGGGGGTCCTACGAGCAGTACTTC
CDR3 protein: CASSEAPWAGGSYEQYF

CDR3 length: 14
J gene: TRBJ2-1
clone size: NA
D gene: TRBD1
V gene: TRBV28
CDR3 DNA: TGTGCCAGCAGGGGACAGGGTTTTGGCAATGAGCAGTTCTTC
CDR3 protein: CASRGQGFGNEQFF

CDR3 length: 15
J gene: TRBJ1-6
clone size: once
D gene: TRBD1
V gene: TRBV19
CDR3 DNA: TGTGCCAGCACGGACAGGGGCTCCTATAATTCACCCCTCCACTTT
CDR3 protein: CASTDRGSYNSPLHF

CDR3 length: 15
J gene: TRBJ2-1
clone size: NA
D gene: NA
V gene: TRBV4-2
CDR3 DNA: TGTGCCAGCAGCCCCCCCATCGGGACCTACAATGAGCAGTTCTTC
CDR3 protein: CASSPPIGTYNEQFF

CDR3 length: 15
J gene: TRBJ1-1
clone size: NA
D gene: TRBD1
V gene: TRBV4-1
CDR3 DNA: TGCGCCAGCAGCCCCGGACAGGGTTTGAACACTGAAGCTTTCTTT
CDR3 protein: CASSPGQGLNTEAFF

CDR3 length: 14
J gene: TRBJ1-5
clone size: NA
D gene: NA
V gene: TRBV30
CDR3 DNA: TGTGCCTGGAGGGGATTAGGGGCAAGTCAGCCCCAGCATTTT
CDR3 protein: CAWRGLGASQPQHF

CDR3 length: 16
J gene: TRBJ2-7
clone size: NA
D gene: TRBD1
V gene: TRBV27
CDR3 DNA: TGTGCCAGCAGTTCCGACTCGACAGGGGCCACCTACGAGCAGTACTTC
CDR3 protein: CASSSDSTGATYEQYF

CDR3 length: 14
J gene: TRBJ2-7
clone size: NA
D gene: NA
V gene: TRBV7-8
CDR3 DNA: TGTGCCAGCAGCTTAAGACAGGTTGCCCACGAGCAGTACTTC
CDR3 protein: CASSLRQVAHEQYF

CDR3 length: 13
J gene: TRBJ1-5
clone size: NA
D gene: NA
V gene: TRBV7-2
CDR3 DNA: TGTGCCAGCAGCTTCGCAGAGGGAGGGCCCCAGCATTTT
CDR3 protein: CASSFAEGGPQHF

CDR3 length: 13
J gene: TRBJ2-2
clone size: once
D gene: NA
V gene: TRBV5-4
CDR3 DNA: TGTGCCAGCAGCTCTTGGACAGACGGGGAGCTGTTTTTT
CDR3 protein: CASSSWTDGELFF

CDR3 length: 14
J gene: TRBJ2-5
clone size: NA
D gene: TRBD2
V gene: TRBV6-1
CDR3 DNA: TGTGCCAGCAGTGTGGGACTAGCGGAAGAGACCCAGTACTTC
CDR3 protein: CASSVGLAEETQYF

CDR3 length: 13
J gene: TRBJ2-7
clone size: NA
D gene: NA
V gene: TRBV6-6
CDR3 DNA: TGTGCCAGCAGCTGGGGGGGCGACTACGAGCAGTACTTC
CDR3 protein: CASSWGGDYEQYF